This T cell receptor (beta chain) was recovered during a study of shared clonotypes between healthy human individuals. Within Nashville, Tennessee resided all donors, each a Caucasian adult. Per the germline V gene, CDR1 is SGHRS and CDR2 is YFSETQ. There are 15 residues in the CDR3. Trimming cost V 1 base and J 8 bases; bases outside gene matches: 9. It was at deep level that the assay was run. In the source study's methods: Filtering of immunoSEQ junctional sequences could not match full-length read filtering. TCRdb's table, derived via immunoSEQ multiplex PCR, lists solely in-frame clones and lacks some. That table gives V, J and clone size, and the DNA gave D and trimming. The sample includes approximately 480,000 clones, about three quarters of them seen just once. Whole-study results and caveats: A small donor pool kept down the genetic and exposure-history diversity that was represented.

Concerning this clone: Its cognate antigen is unknown.

This TCR was sampled from a woman aged 40 to 50 in good health. Some clones in this sample may be carry-over from other donors' samples. The rearrangement joins TRBV5-1 to TRBJ2-1; TRBD1 aligns across 7 bases. The sample consisted of PBMCs. CDR3 residues: CASSLSPPGQYEQFF. CDR3 DNA: TGCGCCAGCAGCTTGTCTCCTCCGGGACAGTATGAGCAGTTCTTC.